This T cell receptor beta chain originates from a study of T cells in narcolepsy. Study background: Donors had narcolepsy type 1 or type 2, or were healthy controls.

Study-wide findings and caveats: Blood of same and different patients, but not healthy controls, reportedly held recurring autoreactive clonotypes.

This clone was picked up a small number of times. Its antigen is as yet unknown. Profiling relied on immunoSEQ multiplex PCR, and the TCRdb table lists in-frame clones only, not all of them. This sample has 20,000 to 30,000 clones, with less than 70% found just once. This TCR was sampled from a human donor in good health. The sequencing sample was made of memory (CD45RA-) CD4+ T cells from blood.

CDR3 nucleotides: TGTGCCATCAGTGACTCCCGCTTTGGCGAGCAGTACTTC. It is translated as CAISDSRFGEQYF. The rearrangement joins TRBV10-3 to TRBJ2-7; no clear D gene. Germline assignment: CDR1 ENHRY and CDR2 SYGVKD. Trimming took 3 bases from V and 6 from J, leaving 12 bases between them. The CDR3 contains 13 residues.